This TCR beta chain was sequenced for a study of blood T cell repertoires in COVID-19. Trimming cost V 3 bases and J 6 bases, with 12 bases left between them. CDR3 length: 13 residues. TCRdb's table, derived via immunoSEQ multiplex PCR, lists solely in-frame clones and lacks some. The sample has about 220,000 clones; around 89% are singletons. This receptor was taken from a woman younger than 45 who had recovered from COVID-19. The chain is built from TRBV12-3 or TRBV12-4 and TRBJ2-7, with TRBD2 as a possible D gene (6 bases). The sequenced sample was PBMCs or T cells enriched from blood (not recorded which). CDR3 bases: TGTGCCAGCAGTTTGTTTCAGGGAGGCGAGCAGTACTTC. This gives the protein CASSLFQGGEQYF.